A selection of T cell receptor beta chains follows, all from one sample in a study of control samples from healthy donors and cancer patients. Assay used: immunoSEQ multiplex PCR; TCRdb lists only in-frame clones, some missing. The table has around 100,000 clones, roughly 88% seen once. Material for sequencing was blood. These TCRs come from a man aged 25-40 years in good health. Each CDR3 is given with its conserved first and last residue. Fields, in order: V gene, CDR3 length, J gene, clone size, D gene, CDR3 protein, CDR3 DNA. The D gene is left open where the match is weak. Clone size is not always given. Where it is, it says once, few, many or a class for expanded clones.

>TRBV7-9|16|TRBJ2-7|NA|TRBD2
CASSLAGTSGSYEQYF
TGTGCCAGCAGCTTAGCTGGGACTAGCGGGAGTTACGAGCAGTACTTC
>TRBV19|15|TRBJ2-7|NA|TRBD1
CASSVSGTGAYEQYF
TGTGCCAGTAGTGTATCCGGGACAGGGGCCTACGAGCAGTACTTC
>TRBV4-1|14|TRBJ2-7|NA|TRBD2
CASSQGLAGDEQYF
TGCGCCAGCAGCCAGGGACTAGCGGGAGACGAGCAGTACTTC
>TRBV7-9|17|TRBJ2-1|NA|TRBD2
CASSRTSGGSSYNEQFF
TGTGCCAGCAGCCGGACTAGCGGGGGGAGCTCCTACAATGAGCAGTTCTTC
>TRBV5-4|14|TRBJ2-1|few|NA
CASSPDTRPDEQFF
TGTGCCAGCAGCCCAGATACTAGGCCAGATGAGCAGTTCTTC
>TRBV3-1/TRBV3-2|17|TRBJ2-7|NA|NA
CASSDTHGPGKGYEQYF
TGTGCCAGCAGCGATACACATGGTCCGGGAAAGGGCTACGAGCAGTACTTC
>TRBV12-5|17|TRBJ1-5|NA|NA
CASGSPPVGGSNQPQHF
TGTGCTAGTGGTTCCCCCCCCGTTGGGGGGAGCAATCAGCCCCAGCATTTT
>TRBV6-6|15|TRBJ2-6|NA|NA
CASSDPGSGANVLTF
TGTGCCAGCAGTGACCCCGGATCTGGGGCCAACGTCCTGACTTTC
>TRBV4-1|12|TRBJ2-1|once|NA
CASSQDYNEQFF
TGCGCCAGCAGCCAAGACTACAATGAGCAGTTCTTC
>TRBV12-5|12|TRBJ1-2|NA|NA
CASGLGEQARTF
TGTGCTAGTGGTTTGGGCGAACAGGCGCGGACCTTC
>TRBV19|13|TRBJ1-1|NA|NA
CASSLVGSTEAFF
TGTGCCAGTAGCCTCGTTGGGAGCACTGAAGCTTTCTTT
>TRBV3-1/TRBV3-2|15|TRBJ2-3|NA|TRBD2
CASSPTSGSTDTQYF
TGTGCCAGCAGCCCGACTAGCGGGAGCACAGATACGCAGTATTTT
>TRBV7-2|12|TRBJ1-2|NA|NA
CASSLQGYGYTF
TGTGCCAGCAGCTTACAGGGCTATGGCTACACCTTC
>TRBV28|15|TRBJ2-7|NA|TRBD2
CASSHAGVEGYEQYF
TGTGCCAGCAGTCACGCGGGGGTCGAGGGATACGAGCAGTACTTC